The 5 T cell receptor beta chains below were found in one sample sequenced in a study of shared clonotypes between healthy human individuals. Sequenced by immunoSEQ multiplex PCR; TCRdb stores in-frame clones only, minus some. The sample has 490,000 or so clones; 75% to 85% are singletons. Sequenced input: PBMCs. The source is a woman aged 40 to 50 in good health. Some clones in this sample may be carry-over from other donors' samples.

CDR3 DNA: TGTGCCTGGAGTGTGGGTCTAGCGGGAGGAGAGGAGCAGTTCTTC. Translated, it gives CAWSVGLAGGEEQFF. The V and J genes are TRBV30 and TRBJ2-1; TRBD2 aligns across 11 bases. Germline-derived CDR1 and CDR2 are GTSNPN and SVGIG (reference sequence). CDR3 length: 15 residues. V lost 0 bases, J lost 10 bases, and 8 bases stayed unmatched. The full variable domain, with the rest looked up from reference TRBV30 and TRBJ2-1, is SQTIHQWPATLVQPVGSPLSLECTVEGTSNPNLYWYRQAAGRGLQLLFYSVGIGQISSEVPQNLSASRPQDRQFILSSKKLLLSDSGFYLCAWSVGLAGGEEQFFGPGTRLTVL.

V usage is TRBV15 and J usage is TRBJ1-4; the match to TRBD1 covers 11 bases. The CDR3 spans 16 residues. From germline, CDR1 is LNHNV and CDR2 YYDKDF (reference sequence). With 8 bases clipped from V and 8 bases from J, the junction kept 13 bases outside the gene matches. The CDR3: CATQDRGQDRREKLFF. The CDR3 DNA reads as TGTGCCACCCAGGACAGGGGGCAGGATAGACGAGAAAAACTGTTTTTT.

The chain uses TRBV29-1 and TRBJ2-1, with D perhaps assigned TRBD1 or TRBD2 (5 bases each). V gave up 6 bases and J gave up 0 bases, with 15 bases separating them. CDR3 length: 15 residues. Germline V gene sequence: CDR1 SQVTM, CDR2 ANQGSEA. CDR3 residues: CSVRRDPYSYNEQFF. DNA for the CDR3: TGCAGCGTCCGACGGGACCCCTACTCCTACAATGAGCAGTTCTTC.

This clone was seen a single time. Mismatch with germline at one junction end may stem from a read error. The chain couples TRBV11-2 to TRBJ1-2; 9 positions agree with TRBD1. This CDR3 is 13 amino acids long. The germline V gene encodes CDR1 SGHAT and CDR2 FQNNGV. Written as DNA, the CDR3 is TGTGCCAGCAGCTGGGGACAGGGCCTTGAAGGGGTCTTC. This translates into CASSWGQGLEGVF. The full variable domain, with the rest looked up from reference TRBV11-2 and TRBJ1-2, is EAGVAQSPRYKIIEKRQSVAFWCNPISGHATLYWYQQILGQGPKLLIQFQNNGVVDDSQLPKDRFSAERLKGVDSTLKIQPAKLEDSAVYLCASSWGQGLEGVFGSGTRLTVV.

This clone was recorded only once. CDR3 DNA: TGCAGCGTCCCCCTGGACAATGAGCAGTTCTTC. The encoded protein is CSVPLDNEQFF. The chain carries TRBV29-1 and TRBJ2-1; D is uncertain. Trimming cost V 6 bases and J 5 bases, with 8 bases left between them. This CDR3 is built from 11 residues. CDR1 is SQVTM and CDR2 is ANQGSEA in the germline V gene.